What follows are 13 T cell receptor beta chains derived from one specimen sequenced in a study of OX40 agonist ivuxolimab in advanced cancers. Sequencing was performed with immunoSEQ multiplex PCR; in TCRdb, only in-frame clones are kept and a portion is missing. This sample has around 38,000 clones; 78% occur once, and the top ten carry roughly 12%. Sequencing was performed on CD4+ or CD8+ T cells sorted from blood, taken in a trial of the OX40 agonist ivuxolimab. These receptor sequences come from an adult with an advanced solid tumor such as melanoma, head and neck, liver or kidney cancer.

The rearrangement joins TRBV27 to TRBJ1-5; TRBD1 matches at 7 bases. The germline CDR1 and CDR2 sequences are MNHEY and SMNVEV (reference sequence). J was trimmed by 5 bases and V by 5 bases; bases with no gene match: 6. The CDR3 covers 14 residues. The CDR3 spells CASSIRDSDQPQHF. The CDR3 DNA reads TGTGCCAGCAGTATTAGGGACAGCGATCAGCCCCAGCATTTT.

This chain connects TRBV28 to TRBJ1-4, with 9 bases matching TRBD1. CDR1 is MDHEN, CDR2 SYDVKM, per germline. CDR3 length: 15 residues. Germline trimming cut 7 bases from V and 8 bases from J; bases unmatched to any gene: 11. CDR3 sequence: CASTPNGQGPEKLFF. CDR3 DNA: TGTGCCAGCACTCCAAATGGACAGGGGCCCGAAAAACTGTTTTTT.

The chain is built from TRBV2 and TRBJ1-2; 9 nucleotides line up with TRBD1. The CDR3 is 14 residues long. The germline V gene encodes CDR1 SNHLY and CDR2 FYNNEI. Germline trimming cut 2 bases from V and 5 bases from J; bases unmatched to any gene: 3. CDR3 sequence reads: CASSELGQGYGYTF. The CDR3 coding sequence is TGTGCCAGCAGTGAACTCGGACAGGGGTATGGCTACACCTTC.

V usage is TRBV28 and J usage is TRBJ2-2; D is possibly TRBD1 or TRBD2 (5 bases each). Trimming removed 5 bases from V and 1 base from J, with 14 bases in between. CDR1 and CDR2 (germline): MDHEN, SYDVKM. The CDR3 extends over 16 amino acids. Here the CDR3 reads CASSKIGAGNTGELFF. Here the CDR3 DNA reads TGTGCCAGCAGTAAGATCGGGGCCGGGAACACCGGGGAGCTGTTTTTT.

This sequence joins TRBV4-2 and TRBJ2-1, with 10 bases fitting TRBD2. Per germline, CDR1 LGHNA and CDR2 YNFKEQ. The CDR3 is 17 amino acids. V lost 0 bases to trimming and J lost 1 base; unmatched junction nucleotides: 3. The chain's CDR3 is CASSQDRTSGSYNEQFF. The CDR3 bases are TGTGCCAGCAGCCAAGATAGGACTAGCGGTTCCTACAATGAGCAGTTCTTC.

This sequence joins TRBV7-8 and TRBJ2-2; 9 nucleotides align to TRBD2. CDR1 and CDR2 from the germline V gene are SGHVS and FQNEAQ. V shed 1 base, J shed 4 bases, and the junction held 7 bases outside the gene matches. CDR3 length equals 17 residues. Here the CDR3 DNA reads TGTGCCAGCAGCTTAGGTCGAGCGGGAGGCCGCACCGGGGAGCTGTTTTTT. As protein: CASSLGRAGGRTGELFF.

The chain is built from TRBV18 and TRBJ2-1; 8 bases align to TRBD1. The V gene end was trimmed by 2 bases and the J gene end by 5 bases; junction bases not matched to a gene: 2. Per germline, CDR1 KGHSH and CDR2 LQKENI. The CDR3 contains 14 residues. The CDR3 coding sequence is TGTGCCAGCTCACCAAAGACAGGGGACAATGAGCAGTTCTTC. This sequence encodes CASSPKTGDNEQFF.

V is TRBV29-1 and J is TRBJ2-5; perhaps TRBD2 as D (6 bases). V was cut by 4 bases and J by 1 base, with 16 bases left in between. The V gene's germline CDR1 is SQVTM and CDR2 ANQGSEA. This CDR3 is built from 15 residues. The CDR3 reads CSVGTEGVFQETQYF. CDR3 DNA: TGCAGCGTTGGGACGGAGGGAGTATTCCAAGAGACCCAGTACTTC.

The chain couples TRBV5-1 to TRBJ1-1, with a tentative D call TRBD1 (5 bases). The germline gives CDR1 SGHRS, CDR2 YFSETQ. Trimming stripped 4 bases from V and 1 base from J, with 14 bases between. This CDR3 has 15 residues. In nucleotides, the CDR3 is TGCGCCAGCAGCCCGGTGGGGGGGAGGAACACTGAAGCTTTCTTT. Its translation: CASSPVGGRNTEAFF. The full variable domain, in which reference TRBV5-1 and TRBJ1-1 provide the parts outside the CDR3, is KAGVTQTPRYLIKTRGQQVTLSCSPISGHRSVSWYQQTPGQGLQFLFEYFSETQRNKGNFPGRFSGRQFSNSRSEMNVSTLELGDSALYLCASSPVGGRNTEAFFGQGTRLTVV.

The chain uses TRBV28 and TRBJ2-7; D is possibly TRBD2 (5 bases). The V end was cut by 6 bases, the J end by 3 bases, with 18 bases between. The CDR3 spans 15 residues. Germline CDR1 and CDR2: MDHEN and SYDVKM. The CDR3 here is CASSLSGVSNYEQYF. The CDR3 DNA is TGTGCCAGCAGCCTGTCCGGGGTCAGCAACTACGAGCAGTACTTC.

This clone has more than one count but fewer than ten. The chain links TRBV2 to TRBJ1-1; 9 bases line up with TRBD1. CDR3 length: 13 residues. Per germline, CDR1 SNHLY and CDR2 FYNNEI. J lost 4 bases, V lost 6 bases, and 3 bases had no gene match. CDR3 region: CASSLDRGTEAFF. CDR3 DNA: TGTGCCAGCAGCCTGGACAGGGGCACTGAAGCTTTCTTT.

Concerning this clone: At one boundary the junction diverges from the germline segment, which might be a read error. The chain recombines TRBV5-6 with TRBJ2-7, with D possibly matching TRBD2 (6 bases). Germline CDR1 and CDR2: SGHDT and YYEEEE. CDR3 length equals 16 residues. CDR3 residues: CASSGLTGGPSHEQYF. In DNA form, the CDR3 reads TGTGCCAGCAGCGGTCTGACCGGGGGTCCCTCCCACGAGCAGTACTTC.

CDR3 coding DNA: TGTGCCAGCAGCTTAGGAAGGGCGGGGGCCCGCACAGATACGCAGTATTTT. Amino acid sequence: CASSLGRAGARTDTQYF. V gene TRBV7-9 combines with J gene TRBJ2-3; D is possibly TRBD2 (7 bases). V gave up 1 base and J gave up 1 base, with 15 bases separating them. From germline, CDR1 is SEHNR and CDR2 FQNEAQ (reference sequence). There are 17 residues in the CDR3.